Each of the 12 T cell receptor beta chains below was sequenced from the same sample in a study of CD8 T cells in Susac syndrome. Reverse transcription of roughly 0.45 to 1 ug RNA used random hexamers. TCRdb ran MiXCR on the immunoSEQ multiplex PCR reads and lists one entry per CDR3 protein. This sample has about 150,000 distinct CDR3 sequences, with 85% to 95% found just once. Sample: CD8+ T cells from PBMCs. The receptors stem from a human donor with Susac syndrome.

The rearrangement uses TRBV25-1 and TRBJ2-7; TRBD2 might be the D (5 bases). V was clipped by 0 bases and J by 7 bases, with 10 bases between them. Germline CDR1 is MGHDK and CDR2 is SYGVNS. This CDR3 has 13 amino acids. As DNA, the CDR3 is TGTGCCAGCAGTGAATATTTCGGGGAGGAGCAGTACTTC. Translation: CASSEYFGEEQYF.

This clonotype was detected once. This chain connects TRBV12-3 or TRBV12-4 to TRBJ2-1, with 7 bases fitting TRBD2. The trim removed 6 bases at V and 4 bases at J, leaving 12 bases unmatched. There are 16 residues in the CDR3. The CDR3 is CASRPGTTRKYNEQFF. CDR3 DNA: TGTGCCAGCAGGCCAGGGACTACGCGGAAGTACAATGAGCAGTTCTTC.

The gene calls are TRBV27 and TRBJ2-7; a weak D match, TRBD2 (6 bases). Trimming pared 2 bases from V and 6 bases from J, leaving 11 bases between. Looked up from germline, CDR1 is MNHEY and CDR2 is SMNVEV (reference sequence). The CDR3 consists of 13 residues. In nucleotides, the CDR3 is TGTGCCAGCAGTTTAAGGGGAGGAAGCGAGCAGTACTTC. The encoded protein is CASSLRGGSEQYF.

The CDR3 here is CSASGTSGISTDTQYF. As DNA, the CDR3 is TGCAGTGCTAGTGGGACTAGCGGGATCTCCACAGATACGCAGTATTTT. The chain couples TRBV20-1 to TRBJ2-3, with 13 nucleotides matching TRBD2. With V trimmed by 3 bases and J by 2 bases, 5 bases remained unmatched. The CDR3 has 16 amino acids. Germline CDR1 reads DFQATT; CDR2 reads SNEGSKA (reference sequence).

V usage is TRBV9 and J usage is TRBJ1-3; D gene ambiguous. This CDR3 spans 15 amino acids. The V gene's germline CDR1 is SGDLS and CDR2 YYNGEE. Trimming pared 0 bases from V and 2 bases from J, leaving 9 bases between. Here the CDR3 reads CASSVVSGPGNTIYF. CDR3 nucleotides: TGTGCCAGCAGCGTAGTGTCGGGCCCTGGAAACACCATATATTTT.

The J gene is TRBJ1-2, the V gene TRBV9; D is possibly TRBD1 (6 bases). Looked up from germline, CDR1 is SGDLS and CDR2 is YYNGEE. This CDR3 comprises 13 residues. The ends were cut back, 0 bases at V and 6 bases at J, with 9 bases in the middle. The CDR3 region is CASSVGTADGYTF. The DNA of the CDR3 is TGTGCCAGCAGCGTAGGGACAGCGGATGGCTACACCTTC.

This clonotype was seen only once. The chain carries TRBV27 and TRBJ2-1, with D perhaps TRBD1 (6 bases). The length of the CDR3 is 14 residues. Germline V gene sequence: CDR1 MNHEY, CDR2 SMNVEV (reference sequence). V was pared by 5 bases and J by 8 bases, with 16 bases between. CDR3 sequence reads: CASSPYRVWDEQFF. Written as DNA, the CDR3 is TGTGCCAGCAGTCCATACAGGGTCTGGGATGAGCAGTTCTTC.

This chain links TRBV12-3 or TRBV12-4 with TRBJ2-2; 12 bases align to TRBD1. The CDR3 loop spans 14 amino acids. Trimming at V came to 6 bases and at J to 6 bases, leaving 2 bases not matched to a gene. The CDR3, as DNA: TGTGCCAGCAGAGGGACAGGGGGCCCCGGGGAGCTGTTTTTT. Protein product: CASRGTGGPGELFF.

The CDR3 here is CASSQGQYTGELFF. The CDR3 DNA follows: TGCGCCAGCAGCCAGGGACAGTACACCGGGGAGCTGTTTTTT. The chain combines TRBV4-1 with TRBJ2-2; 7 nucleotides match TRBD1. Germline trimming cut 3 bases from V and 3 bases from J; bases unmatched to any gene: 1. CDR1 MGHRA and CDR2 YSYEKL come from the germline V gene. The CDR3 has 14 amino acids.

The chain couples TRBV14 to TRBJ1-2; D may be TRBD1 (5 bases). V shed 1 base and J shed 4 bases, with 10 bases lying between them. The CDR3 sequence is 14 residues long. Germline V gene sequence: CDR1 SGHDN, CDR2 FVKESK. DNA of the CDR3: TGTGCCAGCAGCCAAGTGGGGCGAGTCTATGGCTACACCTTC. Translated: CASSQVGRVYGYTF.

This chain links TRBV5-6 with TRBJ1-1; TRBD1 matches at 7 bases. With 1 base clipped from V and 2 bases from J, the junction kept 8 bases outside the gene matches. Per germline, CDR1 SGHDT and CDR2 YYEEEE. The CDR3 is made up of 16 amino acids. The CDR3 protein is CASSLSPQGTNTEAFF. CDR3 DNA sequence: TGTGCCAGCAGCTTGAGCCCACAGGGGACCAACACTGAAGCTTTCTTT.

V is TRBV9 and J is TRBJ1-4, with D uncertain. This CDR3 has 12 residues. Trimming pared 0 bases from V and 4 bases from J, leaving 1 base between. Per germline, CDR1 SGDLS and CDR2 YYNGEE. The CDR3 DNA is TGTGCCAGCAGCGTAGATAATGAAAAACTGTTTTTT. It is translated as CASSVDNEKLFF.